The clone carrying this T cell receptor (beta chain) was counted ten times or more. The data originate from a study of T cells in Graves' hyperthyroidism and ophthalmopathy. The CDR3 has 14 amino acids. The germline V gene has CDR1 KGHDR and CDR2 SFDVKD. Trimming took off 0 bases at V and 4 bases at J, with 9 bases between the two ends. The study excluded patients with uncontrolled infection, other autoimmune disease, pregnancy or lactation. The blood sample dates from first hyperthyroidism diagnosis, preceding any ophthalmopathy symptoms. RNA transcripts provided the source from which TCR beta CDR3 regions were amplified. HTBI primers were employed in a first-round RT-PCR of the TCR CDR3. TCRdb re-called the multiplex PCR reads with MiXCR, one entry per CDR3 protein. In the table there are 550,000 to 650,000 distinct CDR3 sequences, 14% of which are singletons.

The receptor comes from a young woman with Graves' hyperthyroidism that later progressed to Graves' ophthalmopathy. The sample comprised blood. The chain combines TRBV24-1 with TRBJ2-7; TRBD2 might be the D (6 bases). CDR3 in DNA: TGTGCCACCAGTGATTTGAGGCTAGCGTACGAGCAGTACTTC. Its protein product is CATSDLRLAYEQYF.